This TCR beta chain stems from a study of shared clonotypes between healthy human individuals. Across the study: Each donor's CD4 naive and CD4 memory cells filled three plates apiece, CD8 naive two, and CD8 memory one.

Notes on the study in general: Naive CD4 clonotypes were shared across several donors at 5% to 6%. Researchers found naive subsets generally carried larger estimated richness than memory subsets. The sole specimen, blood, was sampled, and tissue repertoires likely differ.

The length of the CDR3 is 14 residues. Trimming at V came to 5 bases and at J to 3 bases, leaving 3 bases not matched to a gene. Germline V gene lookup returns CDR1 SGHVS and CDR2 FQNEAQ. Sequencing used immunoSEQ multiplex PCR; TCRdb keeps in-frame clones, though not all of them. This table has more than 900,000 clones, 70% to 80% appearing once. This clone was counted between two and nine times. Its antigen is unidentified. Other DNA sequences in this sample translate to the same CDR3. The chain couples TRBV7-8 to TRBJ1-5; TRBD1 agrees at 8 bases. The sample comprised memory CD4+ T cells from PBMCs. The sample's subset: CD45RA-negative fraction. This receptor was taken from a man aged 18 to 30 in good health. Some clones in this sample may be carry-over from other donors' samples. The CDR3 nucleotides are TGTGCCAGCAGCCGGACAGGGATCAATCAGCCCCAGCATTTT. It codes for CASSRTGINQPQHF. The full variable domain, completed using reference TRBV7-8 and TRBJ1-5, is GAGVSQSPRYKVAKRGQDVALRCDPISGHVSLFWYQQALGQGPEFLTYFQNEAQLDKSGLPSDRFFAERPEGSVSTLKIQRTQQEDSAVYLCASSRTGINQPQHFGDGTRLSIL.